The 26 T cell receptor beta chains presented below share a single source sample, sequenced in a study of T cell responses to AZD1222 COVID-19 vaccine listed by TCRdb under 2021. The method was the immunoSEQ multiplex PCR assay. In its TCRdb copy, this immuneACCESS table keeps in-frame sequences only and misses some clones. Where compared with another copy, unresolved V genes explain less than half of these, and the others have no known cause. For this sample there are 70,000 to 80,000 clones; just over 85% appear just once. The ten largest clones add up to more than 2% of the sample. Taken with the paper, the label for time point translates to: baseline before first vaccination. Source: peripheral blood, taken on day 0 of AZD1222 vaccination. Source of these receptors: an adult in good health.

This chain joins TRBV19 and TRBJ1-4, with D possibly matching TRBD1 (5 bases). Germline V gene lookup returns CDR1 LNHDA and CDR2 SQIVND (reference sequence). V was pared by 7 bases and J by 7 bases, with 16 bases between. CDR3 length equals 14 residues. CDR3 sequence reads: CASTRRDPGEKLFF. The CDR3 DNA is TGTGCCAGTACTCGCCGGGACCCCGGTGAAAAACTGTTTTTT. The full variable domain, its missing parts supplied by reference TRBV19 and TRBJ1-4, is DGGITQSPKYLFRKEGQNVTLSCEQNLNHDAMYWYRQDPGQGLRLIYYSQIVNDFQKGDIAEGYSVSREKKESFPLTVTSAQKNPTAFYLCASTRRDPGEKLFFGSGTQLSVL.

The chain employs TRBV7-3 and TRBJ2-5; D is unclear. The germline V gene encodes CDR1 SGHTA and CDR2 FQGTGA. Trimming removed 2 bases from V and 5 bases from J, with 9 bases in between. The CDR3 is made up of 13 amino acids. CDR3 in DNA: TGTGCCAGCAGCTTAGATCTAGAGGAGACCCAGTACTTC. Translating gives CASSLDLEETQYF.

The CDR3 protein is CASSTQETYEQYF. CDR3 DNA: TGCGCCAGCAGCACACAGGAGACCTACGAGCAGTACTTC. The V gene is TRBV5-1, the J gene TRBJ2-7, with D possibly TRBD1 on 5 matching bases. The V gene lost 4 bases and the J gene lost 2 bases, with 10 bases spanning the gap. The CDR3 runs to 13 residues. Germline-derived CDR1 and CDR2 are SGHRS and YFSETQ.

In DNA form, the CDR3 reads TGTGCCTGGAGTGTACAGCAGAACACTGAAGCTTTCTTT. Translated: CAWSVQQNTEAFF. V usage is TRBV30 and J usage is TRBJ1-1, with D unclear. The CDR3 runs 13 residues. Per germline, CDR1 GTSNPN and CDR2 SVGIG (reference sequence). V gave up 0 bases and J gave up 1 base, with 6 bases separating them.

The V call is TRBV7-3, the J call TRBJ2-1; 10 nucleotides line up with TRBD2. The junction had 8 bases not matched to a gene; V was cut back by 4 bases and J by 5 bases. The CDR3 is 16 amino acids. Germline assignment: CDR1 SGHTA and CDR2 FQGTGA. The CDR3 spells CASSSTAGGPDNEQFF. CDR3 DNA: TGTGCCAGCAGCTCCACAGCGGGAGGGCCCGACAATGAGCAGTTCTTC.

The V gene is TRBV5-1, the J gene TRBJ2-2; D gene ambiguous. V was trimmed by 1 base and J by 2 bases, leaving 9 bases between them. CDR3 length: 15 residues. Germline V CDR1 and CDR2: SGHRS, YFSETQ. The CDR3 reads CASSLSQVNTGELFF. The CDR3 DNA follows: TGCGCCAGCAGCTTGTCCCAGGTTAACACCGGGGAGCTGTTTTTT.

The V and J genes are TRBV2 and TRBJ1-1; no reliable D call. In germline, CDR1 is SNHLY, CDR2 FYNNEI. This CDR3 is 14 amino acids long. The ends were cut back, 4 bases at V and 4 bases at J, with 13 bases in the middle. Here the CDR3 DNA reads TGTGCCAGCAGTGTCCTACCTGGAGGCACTGAAGCTTTCTTT. Its translation: CASSVLPGGTEAFF.

This clone was counted once. This chain connects TRBV11-3 to TRBJ2-2; D is unresolved. Deletions cut 0 bases from V and 6 bases from J, with 5 bases between. The CDR3 is 13 amino acids. Germline CDR1 reads SGHNT; CDR2 reads YENEEA. In nucleotides, the CDR3 is TGTGCCAGCAGCTTAGATCAATCCGGGGAGCTGTTTTTT. As protein: CASSLDQSGELFF.

The chain combines TRBV19 with TRBJ2-3, with 11 bases fitting TRBD1. With 3 bases clipped from V and 2 bases from J, the junction kept 1 base outside the gene matches. The germline gives CDR1 LNHDA, CDR2 SQIVND (reference sequence). This CDR3 is 15 amino acids long. CDR3 nucleotide sequence: TGTGCCAGTAGTATTGGACAGGGGGCCACAGATACGCAGTATTTT. Its translation is CASSIGQGATDTQYF.

The V call is TRBV4-2, the J call TRBJ1-5; D uncertain. The CDR3 is 14 amino acids. V was cut by 0 bases and J by 7 bases, with 10 bases left in between. In germline, CDR1 is LGHNA, CDR2 YNFKEQ. This CDR3 is CASSQEAVGQPQHF. The CDR3 DNA reads TGTGCCAGCAGCCAAGAGGCGGTCGGGCAGCCCCAGCATTTT.

This rearrangement joins TRBV7-3 to TRBJ1-1; tentative D call: TRBD1 (5 bases). The CDR3 loop spans 13 amino acids. V was shortened by 2 bases and J by 5 bases, with 9 bases between the two germline ends. Per germline, CDR1 SGHTA and CDR2 FQGTGA. The CDR3 reads CASSLGGRTEAFF. Written as DNA, the CDR3 is TGTGCCAGCAGCTTAGGGGGTAGAACTGAAGCTTTCTTT.

The genes are TRBV27 and TRBJ1-4; possibly TRBD1 for D (5 bases). Trimming removed 5 bases from V and 5 bases from J, with 9 bases in between. Germline assignment: CDR1 MNHEY and CDR2 SMNVEV (reference sequence). The CDR3 consists of 13 residues. The CDR3 here is CASSRQLNEKLFF. The CDR3 DNA reads TGTGCCAGCAGTCGACAGCTGAATGAAAAACTGTTTTTT.

The chain employs TRBV5-1 and TRBJ1-3; D unresolved. Deletions cut 7 bases from V and 0 bases from J, with 11 bases between. Germline V gene lookup returns CDR1 SGHRS and CDR2 YFSETQ. The CDR3 contains 14 residues. CDR3 sequence reads: CASAAFNSGNTIYF. The CDR3 DNA reads as TGCGCCAGCGCCGCGTTCAACTCTGGAAACACCATATATTTT.

The chain employs TRBV28 and TRBJ2-5, with 7 positions matching TRBD1. This CDR3 contains 12 residues. V shed 10 bases, J shed 1 base, and the junction held 3 bases outside the gene matches. From germline, CDR1 is MDHEN and CDR2 SYDVKM. The CDR3 region is CATWTGQETQYF. CDR3 DNA sequence: TGTGCCACCTGGACAGGCCAAGAGACCCAGTACTTC.

This clone was seen more than once but under ten times. The chain uses TRBV11-2 and TRBJ1-1; maybe TRBD1 (5 bases). V dropped 3 bases and J dropped 4 bases, with 12 bases sitting between them. CDR1 SGHAT and CDR2 FQNNGV come from the germline V gene. The CDR3 consists of 14 residues. The CDR3 coding sequence is TGTGCCAGCAGCTTCAACAGGCCACCCACTGAAGCTTTCTTT. Its translation: CASSFNRPPTEAFF.

The gene calls are TRBV11-2 and TRBJ2-7, with a possible D match to TRBD1 (6 bases). The V end was cut by 5 bases, the J end by 3 bases, with 20 bases between. This CDR3 spans 16 amino acids. Germline V gene lookup returns CDR1 SGHAT and CDR2 FQNNGV. DNA for the CDR3: TGTGCCAGCAGCACCCGACAGGTTTTACCCGGCTACGAGCAGTACTTC. Its translation: CASSTRQVLPGYEQYF. The full variable domain, in which reference TRBV11-2 and TRBJ2-7 provide the parts outside the CDR3, is EAGVAQSPRYKIIEKRQSVAFWCNPISGHATLYWYQQILGQGPKLLIQFQNNGVVDDSQLPKDRFSAERLKGVDSTLKIQPAKLEDSAVYLCASSTRQVLPGYEQYFGPGTRLTVT.

In this sample, this clone turned up once. This chain joins TRBV28 and TRBJ2-7; TRBD1 agrees at 8 bases. CDR3 length: 15 residues. V lost 5 bases, J lost 6 bases, and 12 bases stayed unmatched. Germline CDR1 reads MDHEN; CDR2 reads SYDVKM. CDR3 sequence reads: CASSPPDRDDGEQYF. For the CDR3, the DNA is TGTGCCAGCAGTCCGCCGGACAGGGATGATGGCGAGCAGTACTTC.

The chain links TRBV10-2 to TRBJ1-1; D unclear. CDR1 is WSHSY, CDR2 SAAADI, per germline. This CDR3 comprises 12 residues. V shed 8 bases and J shed 0 bases, with 7 bases lying between them. The CDR3 protein is CASVSLNTEAFF. Here the CDR3 DNA reads TGCGCCAGCGTCTCTTTGAACACTGAAGCTTTCTTT.

The chain joins TRBV30 to TRBJ1-4; unclear D gene. Looked up from germline, CDR1 is GTSNPN and CDR2 is SVGIG (reference sequence). V was trimmed by 0 bases and J by 7 bases, leaving 6 bases between them. The CDR3 length is 12 residues. CDR3 DNA: TGTGCCTGGAGTGTTTCGGCTGAAAAACTGTTTTTT. It encodes CAWSVSAEKLFF.

The chain has TRBV6-2 or TRBV6-3 and TRBJ1-2; no definite D call. CDR3 length: 15 residues. Trimming took 2 bases from V and 4 from J, leaving 14 bases between them. Germline CDR1 reads MNHEY; CDR2 reads SVGEGT. The CDR3 spells CASSYRADGIYGYTF. The DNA of the CDR3 is TGTGCCAGCAGTTACCGGGCGGACGGCATCTATGGCTACACCTTC.

V is TRBV19 and J is TRBJ1-1; D not certain. The CDR3 consists of 11 residues. V was pared by 7 bases and J by 2 bases, with 5 bases between. In germline, CDR1 is LNHDA, CDR2 SQIVND (reference sequence). The CDR3 sequence: CASKANTEAFF. The DNA of the CDR3 is TGTGCCAGTAAGGCTAACACTGAAGCTTTCTTT.

The chain uses TRBV5-4 and TRBJ1-2, with 7 bases lining up with TRBD1. Germline V gene sequence: CDR1 SGHNT, CDR2 YYREEE (reference sequence). This CDR3 is built from 14 residues. Trimming cost V 1 base and J 2 bases; bases outside gene matches: 2. The CDR3 here is CASSLKTGNYGYTF. CDR3 nucleotides: TGTGCCAGCAGCTTGAAGACAGGGAACTATGGCTACACCTTC.

This clone was counted a single time. This chain joins TRBV11-2 and TRBJ1-5; no firm D call. V was trimmed by 1 base and J by 3 bases, leaving 4 bases between them. Germline V gene lookup returns CDR1 SGHAT and CDR2 FQNNGV. The CDR3 totals 13 residues. CDR3 nucleotides: TGTGCCAGCAGCTTAGTACTCAATCAGCCCCAGCATTTT. Its protein is CASSLVLNQPQHF.

The chain recombines TRBV2 with TRBJ1-4; tentative D call: TRBD1 (6 bases). Trimming stripped 3 bases from V and 10 bases from J, with 24 bases between. Germline V gene lookup returns CDR1 SNHLY and CDR2 FYNNEI. This CDR3 has 17 residues. CDR3: CASSERGGVGGRGKLFF. The CDR3 bases are TGTGCCAGCAGTGAGAGAGGGGGGGTCGGAGGTCGAGGAAAACTGTTTTTT.

This chain connects TRBV19 to TRBJ1-2; TRBD1 matches 9 bases. Germline CDR1 LNHDA, CDR2 SQIVND (reference sequence). The CDR3 spans 16 residues. J was trimmed by 4 bases and V by 5 bases; bases with no gene match: 11. The CDR3 reads CASSAQQGARGYGYTF. As DNA, the CDR3 is TGTGCCAGTAGTGCACAACAGGGGGCGCGGGGCTATGGCTACACCTTC.

The rearrangement links TRBV4-1 to TRBJ2-1, with D maybe TRBD2 (6 bases). The CDR3 sequence is 15 residues long. The germline gives CDR1 MGHRA, CDR2 YSYEKL. V lost 0 bases, J lost 10 bases, and 16 bases lay in between. CDR3 nucleotides: TGCGCCAGCAGCCAAGATGTAGCGGTTGGAGGGGAGCAGTTCTTC. It is translated as CASSQDVAVGGEQFF.